The 12 T cell receptor beta chains in this list originate from one sample, sequenced in a study of regulatory T cells in long-lasting Graves disease. CDR3-region Arm-PCR and iRepertoire HTBI primers produced the TCR beta libraries. TCRdb fed the multiplex PCR reads into MiXCR, producing one record per CDR3 protein. In the table there are around 400,000 distinct CDR3 sequences, 21% of which are singletons. As to time point: persistent/refractory GD, antithyroid drugs over 5 years with positive TRAb. The TCR library was made from RNA that had been extracted from PBMCs in TRIzol. Sample: peripheral blood mononuclear cells (PBMCs), taken when the disease was refractory, from a patient treated with antithyroid drugs. These receptors were taken from a female donor with Graves disease.

This sequence joins TRBV9 and TRBJ1-3; D remains ambiguous. Trimming pared 0 bases from V and 0 bases from J, leaving 10 bases between. CDR3 length: 16 residues. The V gene's germline CDR1 is SGDLS and CDR2 YYNGEE. CDR3 DNA: TGTGCCAGCAGCGTAGGTGGATACGGCTCTGGAAACACCATATATTTT. Protein sequence: CASSVGGYGSGNTIYF.

The rearrangement links TRBV14 to TRBJ1-2, with D possibly being TRBD1 (5 bases). This CDR3 has 13 amino acids. Germline assignment: CDR1 SGHDN and CDR2 FVKESK. Trimming cost V 4 bases and J 4 bases, with 10 bases left between them. CDR3 residues: CASSLGTFYGYTF. DNA for the CDR3: TGTGCCAGCAGCCTCGGGACGTTCTATGGCTACACCTTC.

In the case of this clonotype: The junction and the germline gene differ at one end; a read error may be behind it. The gene calls are TRBV6-1 and TRBJ1-4, with D possibly TRBD1 on 5 matching bases. This CDR3 spans 16 amino acids. From germline, CDR1 is MNHNS and CDR2 SASEGT. The CDR3 coding sequence is TGTGCCAGCAGGACTAAGGGGCAGGCAACCAATGAAAAACTGTTTTTT. The encoded protein is CASRTKGQATNEKLFF.

The chain is built from TRBV30 and TRBJ2-7, with D perhaps being TRBD1 or TRBD2 (5 bases each). Trimming took 4 bases from V and 0 from J, leaving 16 bases between them. Germline V CDR1 and CDR2: GTSNPN, SVGIG (reference sequence). The CDR3 runs to 15 residues. CDR3 bases: TGTGCCTGGACCTCCAAGGGGACCCTCTCCTACGAGCAGTACTTC. It yields the protein CAWTSKGTLSYEQYF.

The J gene is TRBJ1-5, the V gene TRBV15, with D unclear. The CDR3 is made up of 15 amino acids. CDR1 is LNHNV and CDR2 is YYDKDF in the germline V gene (reference sequence). The V gene lost 7 bases and the J gene lost 4 bases, with 17 bases spanning the gap. The CDR3 spells CATTPVAGANQPQHF. The CDR3 DNA reads as TGTGCCACCACCCCGGTCGCAGGAGCAAATCAGCCCCAGCATTTT.

This clonotype was seen more than once but under ten times. This sequence joins TRBV7-8 and TRBJ1-2; D gene unclear. With 3 bases removed from V and 8 bases from J, the gap between germline ends came to 10 bases. CDR1 is SGHVS and CDR2 is FQNEAQ in the germline V gene. There are 12 residues in the CDR3. The CDR3, as DNA: TGTGCCAGCAGCTTCACCGAGGAGGGCTACACCTTC. Translated, it gives CASSFTEEGYTF.

Notes on this clonotype: This may come from a read error, since a much larger clone is one base off. J is TRBJ1-6 and V is TRBV6-2 or TRBV6-3; D is undetermined. The CDR3 length is 14 residues. Germline V gene sequence: CDR1 MNHEY, CDR2 SVGEGT. The CDR3 DNA sequence: TGTGCCGGCAGTTATTCTCCAAGCGGTTCACCCCTCCACTTT. Amino acid sequence: CAGSYSPSGSPLHF.

This clonotype was counted many times. The V and J genes are TRBV6-1 and TRBJ1-1; D ambiguous. The CDR3 has 14 amino acids. From germline, CDR1 is MNHNS and CDR2 SASEGT. V was pared by 1 base and J by 5 bases, with 11 bases between. The CDR3: CASSEEGLATEAFF. CDR3 DNA: TGTGCCAGCAGTGAAGAGGGATTGGCGACTGAAGCTTTCTTT.

The V and J genes are TRBV20-1 and TRBJ2-7; D is ambiguous. The CDR3 totals 14 residues. V shed 6 bases and J shed 3 bases, with 18 bases lying between them. The V gene's germline CDR1 is DFQATT and CDR2 SNEGSKA (reference sequence). Written as DNA, the CDR3 is TGCAGTGCGACCCCGGTGTCCTTGGGCTACGAGCAGTACTTC. Encoded protein: CSATPVSLGYEQYF.

The table lists this clonotype with a few counts. The chain employs TRBV20-1 and TRBJ1-4; D gene unclear. Deletions cut 3 bases from V and 4 bases from J, with 9 bases between. Germline loops: CDR1 DFQATT, CDR2 SNEGSKA (reference sequence). The CDR3 has 13 residues. DNA of the CDR3: TGCAGTGCTAGTTCAGTTGTTAATGAAAAACTGTTTTTT. Its translation: CSASSVVNEKLFF.

This clonotype was seen a few times. This chain uses TRBV6-2 or TRBV6-3 with TRBJ2-2, with D maybe TRBD2 (6 bases). CDR1 MNHEY and CDR2 SVGEGT come from the germline V gene. Trimming removed 2 bases from V and 1 base from J, with 8 bases in between. This CDR3 is 15 amino acids long. The CDR3 sequence is CASSYGGMNTGELFF. DNA of the CDR3: TGTGCCAGCAGTTACGGAGGGATGAACACCGGGGAGCTGTTTTTT.

This chain links TRBV27 with TRBJ2-1, with D possibly TRBD1 on 6 matching bases. The CDR3 consists of 14 residues. V gave up 5 bases and J gave up 3 bases, with 11 bases separating them. Germline assignment: CDR1 MNHEY and CDR2 SMNVEV (reference sequence). CDR3 protein: CASSPRQDYNEQFF. The CDR3 nucleotides read TGTGCCAGCAGTCCTCGACAGGACTACAATGAGCAGTTCTTC.